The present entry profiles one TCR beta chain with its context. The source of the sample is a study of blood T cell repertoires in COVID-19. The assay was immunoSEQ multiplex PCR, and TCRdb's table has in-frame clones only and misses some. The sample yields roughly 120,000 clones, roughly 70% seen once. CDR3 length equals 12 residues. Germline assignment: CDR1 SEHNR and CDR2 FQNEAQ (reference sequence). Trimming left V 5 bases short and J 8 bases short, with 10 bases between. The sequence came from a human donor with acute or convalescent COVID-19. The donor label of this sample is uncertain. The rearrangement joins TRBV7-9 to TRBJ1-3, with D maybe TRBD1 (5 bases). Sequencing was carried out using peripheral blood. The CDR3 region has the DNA TGTGCCAGCAGCCCGGGGGGTGACACCATATATTTT. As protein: CASSPGGDTIYF.